These 30 T cell receptor beta chains came from one sample sequenced in a study of blood T cell repertoires in COVID-19. Clones were read by immunoSEQ multiplex PCR, and TCRdb kept only the in-frame ones, dropping some. The sample carries about 440,000 clones, more than 85% recorded once. Material: peripheral blood. The receptors here all came from a woman aged 25 to 39 with acute or convalescent COVID-19.

V is TRBV19 and J is TRBJ2-3; no definite D call. The CDR3 runs to 13 residues. Between the trimmed V and J ends, which lost 4 bases and 0 bases, there was a span of 5 bases. CDR1 and CDR2 from the germline V gene are LNHDA and SQIVND (reference sequence). DNA of the CDR3: TGTGCCAGTAGTACCTCGAGCACAGATACGCAGTATTTT. As protein: CASSTSSTDTQYF.

V is TRBV6-5 and J is TRBJ2-7; tentatively, D is TRBD2 (5 bases). The CDR3 length is 15 residues. V lost 7 bases to trimming and J lost 3 bases, with 19 bases between them. Germline values: CDR1 MNHEY, CDR2 SVGAGI. CDR3 DNA sequence: TGTGCCAGCAAACCCTCTGGGCTAGCAGGCTACGAGCAGTACTTC. This translates into CASKPSGLAGYEQYF.

CDR3 loop: CASSEGTGEIYNEQFF. The CDR3 DNA is TGCGCCAGCAGTGAGGGGACAGGGGAGATCTACAATGAGCAGTTCTTC. The chain has TRBV10-1 and TRBJ2-1; 10 bases map to TRBD1. Germline V gene data show CDR1 as WNHNN and CDR2 as SYGVQD (reference sequence). The CDR3 sequence is 16 residues long. V was clipped by 2 bases and J by 3 bases; unmatched bases: 4.

This clone was seen just once. This sample includes further DNA sequences coding for the same CDR3. CDR3 in amino acids: CASSLVTGRSTDTQYF. The DNA for the CDR3 is TGTGCCAGCAGCTTAGTGACAGGGAGAAGCACAGATACGCAGTATTTT. The chain recombines TRBV7-8 with TRBJ2-3; 7 positions agree with TRBD1. Per germline, CDR1 SGHVS and CDR2 FQNEAQ. The CDR3 totals 16 residues. After removal of 1 base from V and 0 bases from J, the junction contained 4 bases not matched to a gene.

The rearrangement links TRBV7-8 to TRBJ1-1, with D unresolved. This CDR3 is 14 amino acids long. Trimming cost V 2 bases and J 3 bases, with 10 bases left between them. Germline assignment: CDR1 SGHVS and CDR2 FQNEAQ. CDR3 protein: CASSLLSLDTEAFF. The CDR3 DNA reads as TGTGCCAGCAGCTTACTAAGCTTGGACACTGAAGCTTTCTTT.

This clone appeared a few times. J is TRBJ2-5 and V is TRBV19; TRBD1 agrees at 7 bases. The CDR3 runs to 14 residues. J lost 5 bases, V lost 5 bases, and 8 bases had no gene match. The germline V gene encodes CDR1 LNHDA and CDR2 SQIVND (reference sequence). The CDR3 coding sequence is TGTGCCAGTAGTCCCCGACAGGGCGGGGAGACCCAGTACTTC. Encoded protein: CASSPRQGGETQYF.

This chain joins TRBV5-1 and TRBJ2-5, with D possibly matching TRBD2 (7 bases). This CDR3 spans 15 amino acids. Germline loops: CDR1 SGHRS, CDR2 YFSETQ. Between the trimmed V and J ends, which lost 1 base and 5 bases, there was a span of 15 bases. The CDR3 DNA reads as TGCGCCAGCAGCTTGAGCCGGGGGGCAGTGGAGACCCAGTACTTC. Residues: CASSLSRGAVETQYF.

The chain couples TRBV19 to TRBJ2-7; D possibly corresponds to TRBD1 (6 bases). This CDR3 comprises 13 residues. V lost 9 bases, J lost 5 bases, and 17 bases lay in between. Germline CDR1 LNHDA, CDR2 SQIVND (reference sequence). The CDR3 loop reads CARNRTGIHEQYF. In nucleotides, the CDR3 is TGTGCCAGGAACCGAACAGGGATCCACGAGCAGTACTTC.

Written as DNA, the CDR3 is TGTGCCACCAGTGATTCGACAGGGGGGAACTATGGCTACACCTTC. Translated: CATSDSTGGNYGYTF. J is TRBJ1-2 and V is TRBV24-1; TRBD1 matches at 9 bases. Germline CDR1 reads KGHDR; CDR2 reads SFDVKD. The CDR3 loop spans 15 amino acids. The ends lost 2 bases at V and 2 bases at J; junction bases unmatched: 2.

The rearrangement links TRBV4-2 to TRBJ2-1, with 16 bases aligning to TRBD2. In germline, CDR1 is LGHNA, CDR2 YNFKEQ. V lost 2 bases and J lost 7; bases outside the gene matches: 5. This CDR3 spans 17 amino acids. CDR3 bases: TGTGCCAGCAGCCAAAGATTGGGACTAGCGGGGGGGAATGAGCAGTTCTTC. Amino acid sequence: CASSQRLGLAGGNEQFF.

V gene TRBV10-2 combines with J gene TRBJ2-1, with 15 bases lining up with TRBD2. The ends lost 6 bases at V and 15 bases at J; junction bases unmatched: 6. The germline V gene encodes CDR1 WSHSY and CDR2 SAAADI. The CDR3 is made up of 13 amino acids. The DNA of the CDR3 is TGCGCCAGCAGGGGACTAGCGGGGGGTGTGCTGTTCTTC. Amino acid sequence: CASRGLAGGVLFF.

The chain carries TRBV5-5 and TRBJ2-6, with D tentatively TRBD1 (6 bases). This CDR3 comprises 15 residues. CDR1 is SGHKS and CDR2 is YYEKEE in the germline V gene (reference sequence). Trimming removed 4 bases from V and 1 base from J, with 9 bases in between. This CDR3 is CASSVRGSGANVLTF. The DNA for the CDR3 is TGTGCCAGCAGCGTGAGGGGGTCTGGGGCCAACGTCCTGACTTTC. The full variable domain, with the rest looked up from reference TRBV5-5 and TRBJ2-6, is DAGVTQSPTHLIKTRGQQVTLRCSPISGHKSVSWYQQVLGQGPQFIFQYYEKEERGRGNFPDRFSARQFPNYSSELNVNALLLGDSALYLCASSVRGSGANVLTFGAGSRLTVL.

As concerns this clone: Distinct nucleotide sequences in the sample also encode this CDR3. The chain recombines TRBV29-1 with TRBJ1-1; TRBD1 matches 11 bases. The CDR3 has 13 residues. CDR1 and CDR2 from the germline V gene are SQVTM and ANQGSEA. Germline trimming cut 6 bases from V and 3 bases from J; bases unmatched to any gene: 3. This chain's CDR3 is CSVGQGADTEAFF. CDR3 nucleotide sequence: TGCAGCGTCGGACAGGGGGCAGACACTGAAGCTTTCTTT.

The gene calls are TRBV24-1 and TRBJ1-1; 8 bases agree with TRBD1. Germline loops: CDR1 KGHDR, CDR2 SFDVKD. There are 15 residues in the CDR3. J gave up 3 bases and V 4 bases, and 6 bases lay outside the gene matches. Written as DNA, the CDR3 is TGTGCCACCAGTGACCCCGGACAGGGTGACACTGAAGCTTTCTTT. It encodes CATSDPGQGDTEAFF.

The chain employs TRBV7-6 and TRBJ2-1; 9 nucleotides line up with TRBD1. Unmatched junction bases numbered 5, after V lost 5 bases and J lost 3 bases. Germline values: CDR1 SGHVS, CDR2 FNYEAQ. This CDR3 is built from 15 residues. CDR3 residues: CASSPGTGNYNEQFF. Here the CDR3 DNA reads TGTGCCAGCAGCCCCGGGACAGGGAACTACAATGAGCAGTTCTTC.

The chain couples TRBV27 to TRBJ2-3, with TRBD1 as a possible D gene (5 bases). Germline values: CDR1 MNHEY, CDR2 SMNVEV (reference sequence). Trimming took off 6 bases at V and 1 base at J, with 17 bases between the two ends. This CDR3 has 16 residues. This CDR3 is CASRPTGTPGTDTQYF. CDR3 sequence (DNA): TGTGCCAGCAGACCTACAGGAACCCCCGGCACAGATACGCAGTATTTT.

V and J are TRBV4-2 and TRBJ2-1; 9 bases line up with TRBD2. With 5 bases clipped from V and 5 bases from J, the junction kept 10 bases outside the gene matches. The CDR3 has 16 residues. Germline V lookup: CDR1 LGHNA, CDR2 YNFKEQ. CDR3 region: CASSSRGAGGDNEQFF. CDR3 bases: TGTGCCAGCAGCTCGAGGGGTGCGGGGGGGGACAATGAGCAGTTCTTC.

This chain joins TRBV9 and TRBJ2-1; D possibly corresponds to TRBD2 (5 bases). CDR1 SGDLS and CDR2 YYNGEE come from the germline V gene. Trimming took 3 bases from V and 11 from J, leaving 12 bases between them. The CDR3 totals 12 residues. In DNA form, the CDR3 reads TGTGCCAGCAGCGAGGCCGGGATTCAGCAGTTCTTC. Protein product: CASSEAGIQQFF.

J is TRBJ1-5 and V is TRBV21-1. TRBV21-1 is assigned pseudogene status. The CDR3 is made up of 15 amino acids. CDR3: CASSREGFENQPQHF. CDR3 coding DNA: TGTGCCAGCAGCCGAGAGGGTTTTGAAAATCAGCCCCAGCATTTT.

The sample holds one count of this clone. This chain connects TRBV5-1 to TRBJ1-1; 7 nucleotides align to TRBD1. The germline gives CDR1 SGHRS, CDR2 YFSETQ. Losses at the gene ends were 4 bases for V and 4 bases for J; bases not matched to a gene: 7. The CDR3 is 14 amino acids. CDR3 nucleotide sequence: TGCGCCAGCAGCCCTAACGACAGGGCCACTGAAGCTTTCTTT. It encodes CASSPNDRATEAFF.

This rearrangement joins TRBV4-1 to TRBJ2-2, with 8 nucleotides matching TRBD1. V lost 1 base, J lost 7 bases, and 2 bases stayed unmatched. Per germline, CDR1 MGHRA and CDR2 YSYEKL. The CDR3 covers 14 residues. As DNA, the CDR3 is TGCGCCAGCAGCCAAGGGACAGGGCTCGGGGAGCTGTTTTTT. Its protein is CASSQGTGLGELFF.

The chain employs TRBV11-2 and TRBJ1-2, with a weak D call TRBD1 (6 bases). V was clipped by 4 bases and J by 3 bases, with 15 bases between them. The CDR3 is 15 residues long. Germline loops: CDR1 SGHAT, CDR2 FQNNGV. The CDR3: CASSSRGRVYYGYTF. CDR3 bases: TGTGCCAGCAGCTCCAGGGGTCGGGTTTACTATGGCTACACCTTC. Together with reference TRBV11-2 and TRBJ1-2, the CDR3 gives the full variable domain: EAGVAQSPRYKIIEKRQSVAFWCNPISGHATLYWYQQILGQGPKLLIQFQNNGVVDDSQLPKDRFSAERLKGVDSTLKIQPAKLEDSAVYLCASSSRGRVYYGYTFGSGTRLTVV.

The chain employs TRBV6-1 and TRBJ2-7, with TRBD1 matching over 7 bases. Looked up from germline, CDR1 is MNHNS and CDR2 is SASEGT. Germline trimming cut 2 bases from V and 2 bases from J; bases unmatched to any gene: 9. The CDR3 loop spans 16 amino acids. The CDR3 loop is CASSEPFRDSTYEQYF. The CDR3 bases are TGTGCCAGCAGTGAACCATTCCGGGACAGTACCTACGAGCAGTACTTC.

The chain has TRBV2 and TRBJ1-5, with D possibly TRBD1 on 5 matching bases. CDR3 length: 15 residues. V was shortened by 3 bases and J by 2 bases, with 11 bases between the two germline ends. Germline CDR1 reads SNHLY; CDR2 reads FYNNEI. CDR3 sequence reads: CASSESGLGNQPQHF. The CDR3 region has the DNA TGTGCCAGCAGTGAGTCAGGGCTGGGCAATCAGCCCCAGCATTTT.

Only one count was recorded for this clone. J is TRBJ2-3 and V is TRBV11-3; 8 nucleotides match TRBD1. The length of the CDR3 is 17 residues. J gave up 6 bases and V 4 bases, and 15 bases lay outside the gene matches. Germline V CDR1 and CDR2: SGHNT, YENEEA. This chain's CDR3 is CASSSRQGPTGVDTQYF. The CDR3 region has the DNA TGTGCCAGCAGCTCCCGACAGGGGCCGACCGGAGTTGATACGCAGTATTTT.

The chain carries TRBV3-1 (or the pseudogene TRBV3-2) and TRBJ1-2; 7 positions agree with TRBD1. Looked up from germline, CDR1 is LGHDT and CDR2 is YNNKEL (reference sequence). V shed 0 bases, J shed 7 bases, and the junction held 8 bases outside the gene matches. The CDR3 loop spans 15 amino acids. The CDR3 sequence: CASSQEVRGRLGYTF. Written as DNA, the CDR3 is TGTGCCAGCAGCCAAGAAGTCAGGGGGAGACTTGGCTACACCTTC.

The chain recombines TRBV27 with TRBJ2-2, with 7 bases lining up with TRBD1. The V segment lost 8 bases and the J segment 2 bases; nucleotides outside the gene matches: 2. The CDR3 sequence is 13 residues long. Germline V lookup: CDR1 MNHEY, CDR2 SMNVEV (reference sequence). CDR3 sequence reads: CASRQGNTGELFF. CDR3 nucleotide sequence: TGTGCCAGCCGACAGGGAAACACCGGGGAGCTGTTTTTT.

The chain carries TRBV3-1 (or the pseudogene TRBV3-2) and TRBJ1-6, with 9 bases that match TRBD1. Germline loops: CDR1 LGHDT, CDR2 YNNKEL (reference sequence). Trimming cost V 3 bases and J 13 bases; bases outside gene matches: 7. CDR3 length equals 14 residues. The CDR3 spells CASSQPGQGTPLHF. The CDR3 region has the DNA TGTGCCAGCAGCCAGCCGGGACAGGGAACTCCCCTCCACTTT.

The V gene is TRBV19, the J gene TRBJ2-7, with D hard to call. The V end was cut by 4 bases, the J end by 4 bases, with 11 bases between. CDR1 is LNHDA, CDR2 SQIVND, per germline (reference sequence). This CDR3 is 13 amino acids long. CDR3 region: CASSRAAPYEQYF. The CDR3 DNA reads as TGTGCCAGTAGTAGGGCAGCCCCTTACGAGCAGTACTTC.

This chain connects TRBV12-5 to TRBJ1-6, with D tentatively TRBD1 (6 bases). Germline V gene sequence: CDR1 LGHNT, CDR2 FRNRAP. The V end was cut by 5 bases, the J end by 8 bases, with 19 bases between. The CDR3 contains 16 residues. The DNA of the CDR3 is TGTGCTAGTGGTCCCCCAACAGGGCCCTGGGATTCACCCCTCCACTTT. This translates into CASGPPTGPWDSPLHF.